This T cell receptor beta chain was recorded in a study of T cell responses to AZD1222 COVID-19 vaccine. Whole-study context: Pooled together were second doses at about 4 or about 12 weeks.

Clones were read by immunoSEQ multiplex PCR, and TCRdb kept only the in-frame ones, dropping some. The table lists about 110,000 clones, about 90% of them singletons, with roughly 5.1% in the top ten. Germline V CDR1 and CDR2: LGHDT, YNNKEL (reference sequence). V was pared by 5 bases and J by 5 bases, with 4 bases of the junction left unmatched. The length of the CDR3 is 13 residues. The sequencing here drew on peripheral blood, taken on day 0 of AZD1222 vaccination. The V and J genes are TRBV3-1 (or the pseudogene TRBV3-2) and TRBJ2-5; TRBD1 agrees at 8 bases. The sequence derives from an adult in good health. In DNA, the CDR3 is TGTGCCAGCAGCACAGGGGGGAGGGAGACCCAGTACTTC. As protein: CASSTGGRETQYF.